Presented here are 25 T cell receptor beta chains from one specimen sequenced in a study of blood T cell repertoires in COVID-19. Assay used: immunoSEQ multiplex PCR; TCRdb lists only in-frame clones, some missing. Here the sample spans 300,000 to 450,000 clones, 85% being singletons. The sample comprised peripheral blood. These receptors all come from a woman aged 18-29 years with acute or convalescent COVID-19.

This chain connects TRBV5-4 to TRBJ2-1, with 9 nucleotides matching TRBD2. The CDR3 loop spans 16 amino acids. CDR1 and CDR2 (germline): SGHNT, YYREEE (reference sequence). V shed 2 bases and J 3 bases; nucleotides not matched to a gene: 6. The CDR3, as DNA: TGTGCCAGCAGCTTACATATGACTAGCGGCTACAATGAGCAGTTCTTC. It encodes CASSLHMTSGYNEQFF.

The chain couples TRBV4-1 to TRBJ2-1; D possibly corresponds to TRBD2 (5 bases). The CDR3 extends over 14 amino acids. Germline CDR1 is MGHRA and CDR2 is YSYEKL. Trimming took off 1 base at V and 7 bases at J, with 11 bases between the two ends. The CDR3 reads CASSQVEALNEQFF. The CDR3 DNA reads TGCGCCAGCAGCCAAGTGGAGGCGTTGAATGAGCAGTTCTTC.

V gene TRBV28 combines with J gene TRBJ2-7, with 8 bases identical to TRBD1. CDR1 is MDHEN, CDR2 SYDVKM, per germline. Trimming at V came to 6 bases and at J to 0 bases, leaving 7 bases not matched to a gene. The CDR3 has 15 amino acids. As DNA, the CDR3 is TGTGCCAGCAGCCCAGGCGACAGGGGCTCCTACGAGCAGTACTTC. Encoded protein: CASSPGDRGSYEQYF.

The rearrangement uses TRBV6-5 and TRBJ2-5; tentatively, D is TRBD2 (6 bases). Germline V gives CDR1 MNHEY, CDR2 SVGAGI. V shed 4 bases and J shed 5 bases, with 14 bases lying between them. The CDR3 extends over 14 amino acids. CDR3 DNA sequence: TGTGCCAGCAGTTGGGGACTTCTCCACGAGACCCAGTACTTC. It yields the protein CASSWGLLHETQYF.

This chain connects TRBV12-3 or TRBV12-4 to TRBJ1-1; the D is unclear. The CDR3 runs to 12 residues. The germline V and J ends were trimmed by 9 bases and 5 bases, with 13 bases remaining between them. CDR3 amino acids: CASIRGKTEAFF. CDR3 in DNA: TGTGCCAGTATAAGAGGGAAGACTGAAGCTTTCTTT.

The V call is TRBV20-1, the J call TRBJ2-1; a possible D gene is TRBD2 (5 bases). CDR3 length: 10 amino acids. The germline V gene encodes CDR1 DFQATT and CDR2 SNEGSKA (reference sequence). Trimming shortened V by 3 bases and J by 15 bases, and 12 bases separated the two germline ends. In DNA form, the CDR3 reads TGCAGTGCTAGCGAGAGGGTCGCGTTCTTC. Its translation: CSASERVAFF.

The V gene is TRBV7-9, the J gene TRBJ2-3; possible D gene TRBD2, 6 bases. V gave up 1 base and J gave up 3 bases, with 20 bases separating them. Germline lookup yields CDR1 SEHNR and CDR2 FQNEAQ (reference sequence). This CDR3 is built from 18 residues. The CDR3 DNA reads as TGTGCCAGCAGCTTAGACGTGGGCGGCGGGCTAGCGACAGATACGCAGTATTTT. Its translation is CASSLDVGGGLATDTQYF.

This chain links TRBV5-1 with TRBJ1-6; no reliable D call. The CDR3 spans 13 residues. Germline CDR1 and CDR2: SGHRS and YFSETQ. V lost 4 bases, J lost 11 bases, and 13 bases lay in between. For the CDR3, the DNA is TGCGCCAGCAGCAGAAGGGAGGAAACACCCCTCCACTTT. It codes for CASSRREETPLHF.

The chain couples TRBV28 to TRBJ2-7; the D gene is possibly TRBD1 (6 bases). Looked up from germline, CDR1 is MDHEN and CDR2 is SYDVKM. Trimming cost V 2 bases and J 0 bases, with 23 bases left between them. This CDR3 is built from 19 residues. In DNA, the CDR3 is TGTGCCAGCAGTTTAGCATTATTAGTCCAGGGGCCGTACTCCTACGAGCAGTACTTC. Translation: CASSLALLVQGPYSYEQYF. Full variable domain (remainder filled in from reference TRBV28 and TRBJ2-7): DVKVTQSSRYLVKRTGEKVFLECVQDMDHENMFWYRQDPGLGLRLIYFSYDVKMKEKGDIPEGYSVSREKKERFSLILESASTNQTSMYLCASSLALLVQGPYSYEQYFGPGTRLTVT.

The chain recombines TRBV7-6 with TRBJ2-2; maybe TRBD1 (5 bases). Per the germline V gene, CDR1 is SGHVS and CDR2 is FNYEAQ. The CDR3 consists of 16 residues. The germline V and J ends were trimmed by 4 bases and 7 bases, with 19 bases remaining between them. The CDR3 spells CASSSQVWQGGGELFF. The DNA for the CDR3 is TGTGCCAGCAGCTCCCAAGTATGGCAGGGTGGCGGGGAGCTGTTTTTT.

A single count supports this clone. The J gene is TRBJ1-4, the V gene TRBV2; 12 nucleotides line up with TRBD1. Per the germline V gene, CDR1 is SNHLY and CDR2 is FYNNEI. With V trimmed by 4 bases and J by 8 bases, 11 bases remained unmatched. The CDR3 is 17 amino acids. The CDR3 spells CASSAPGTGGLGEKLFF. Written as DNA, the CDR3 is TGTGCCAGCAGTGCTCCCGGGACAGGGGGCCTAGGAGAAAAACTGTTTTTT.

This chain uses TRBV6-6 with TRBJ1-4; no clear D. The CDR3 has 12 amino acids. V was trimmed by 11 bases and J by 5 bases, leaving 12 bases between them. Germline V lookup: CDR1 MNHNY, CDR2 SVGAGI (reference sequence). Written as DNA, the CDR3 is TGTGCCTGCACCGGGTCGAATGAAAAACTGTTTTTT. Protein: CACTGSNEKLFF.

This chain connects TRBV19 to TRBJ1-4, with 7 bases lining up with TRBD1. J was trimmed by 0 bases and V by 8 bases; bases with no gene match: 12. Germline values: CDR1 LNHDA, CDR2 SQIVND (reference sequence). This CDR3 spans 17 amino acids. CDR3 residues: CASRVPTGRATNEKLFF. Written as DNA, the CDR3 is TGTGCCAGTCGAGTACCGACAGGGCGCGCAACTAATGAAAAACTGTTTTTT.

This chain uses TRBV5-5 with TRBJ1-5; 10 nucleotides align to TRBD1. The junction had 8 bases not matched to a gene; V was cut back by 4 bases and J by 7 bases. Germline loops: CDR1 SGHKS, CDR2 YYEKEE (reference sequence). This CDR3 region has 15 residues. The CDR3, as DNA: TGTGCCAGCAGCCATCTGACAGGGGGCGGGCAGCCCCAGCATTTT. Amino acid sequence: CASSHLTGGGQPQHF. Full variable domain (rest looked up from reference TRBV5-5 and TRBJ1-5): DAGVTQSPTHLIKTRGQQVTLRCSPISGHKSVSWYQQVLGQGPQFIFQYYEKEERGRGNFPDRFSARQFPNYSSELNVNALLLGDSALYLCASSHLTGGGQPQHFGDGTRLSIL.

This rearrangement joins TRBV3-1 (or the pseudogene TRBV3-2) to TRBJ2-3; D gene uncertain. The CDR3 sequence is 15 residues long. Germline V CDR1 and CDR2: LGHDT, YNNKEL (reference sequence). V was cut by 2 bases and J by 4 bases, with 13 bases left in between. CDR3 sequence: CASSQKTSLSDTQYF. DNA of the CDR3: TGTGCCAGCAGCCAAAAAACTTCTTTGTCAGATACGCAGTATTTT.

The chain uses TRBV19 and TRBJ1-1; 12 nucleotides agree with TRBD1. The germline V gene encodes CDR1 LNHDA and CDR2 SQIVND (reference sequence). The CDR3 is 17 amino acids. V was pared by 5 bases and J by 0 bases, with 7 bases of the junction left unmatched. The chain's CDR3 is CASSALRDRGLNTEAFF. The CDR3, as DNA: TGTGCCAGTAGTGCACTCCGGGACAGGGGGCTGAACACTGAAGCTTTCTTT. The full variable domain, its missing parts supplied by reference TRBV19 and TRBJ1-1, is DGGITQSPKYLFRKEGQNVTLSCEQNLNHDAMYWYRQDPGQGLRLIYYSQIVNDFQKGDIAEGYSVSREKKESFPLTVTSAQKNPTAFYLCASSALRDRGLNTEAFFGQGTRLTVV.

The rearrangement uses TRBV5-1 and TRBJ2-5; tentatively, D is TRBD1 (5 bases). CDR3 length: 14 residues. Germline loops: CDR1 SGHRS, CDR2 YFSETQ. Trimming left V 4 bases short and J 1 base short, with 11 bases between. The CDR3 DNA sequence: TGCGCCAGCAGCCAGGGCATCTCCCAAGAGACCCAGTACTTC. Protein sequence: CASSQGISQETQYF.

V usage is TRBV14 and J usage is TRBJ2-6; tentatively, D is TRBD2 (5 bases). Germline values: CDR1 SGHDN, CDR2 FVKESK. Trimming took off 0 bases at V and 1 base at J, with 7 bases between the two ends. This CDR3 contains 16 residues. In DNA form, the CDR3 reads TGTGCCAGCAGCCAAGACATAGCGTCTGGGGCCAACGTCCTGACTTTC. Its translation is CASSQDIASGANVLTF.

This chain uses TRBV3-1 (or the pseudogene TRBV3-2) with TRBJ1-1; TRBD1 matches at 10 bases. The CDR3 is made up of 13 amino acids. CDR1 and CDR2 (germline): LGHDT, YNNKEL (reference sequence). J gave up 7 bases and V 10 bases, and 9 bases lay outside the gene matches. The CDR3 spells CATKDRGHHEAFF. For the CDR3, the DNA is TGTGCCACCAAAGACAGGGGGCATCATGAAGCTTTCTTT.

The J gene is TRBJ1-2, the V gene TRBV19; tentatively, D is TRBD1 (6 bases). The V end was cut by 3 bases, the J end by 5 bases, with 16 bases between. Germline CDR1 LNHDA, CDR2 SQIVND (reference sequence). The CDR3 is 15 amino acids. In DNA form, the CDR3 reads TGTGCCAGTAGTATTTGGGGGGGCGCGAATTATGGCTACACCTTC. Its translation is CASSIWGGANYGYTF.

For the CDR3, the DNA is TGTGCCAGTAGCCTGACAGGGGCCGATTATAGTGAAAAACTGTTTTTT. It codes for CASSLTGADYSEKLFF. The chain employs TRBV19 and TRBJ1-4, with 8 bases aligning to TRBD1. The CDR3 consists of 16 residues. Per germline, CDR1 LNHDA and CDR2 SQIVND (reference sequence). Losses at the gene ends were 6 bases for V and 7 bases for J; bases not matched to a gene: 13.

The V call is TRBV6-7, the J call TRBJ1-3, with D hard to call. TRBV6-7 is an ORF, with its function uncertain. Trimming took off 2 bases at V and 0 bases at J, with 11 bases between the two ends. CDR3 length: 16 amino acids. CDR3 sequence reads: CASSYPIGLSGNTIYF. DNA for the CDR3: TGTGCCAGCAGTTACCCGATTGGACTCTCTGGAAACACCATATATTTT.

CDR3 sequence (DNA): TGTGCCAGCAGTTTTGCGGTGAATGGCTACACCTTC. Protein: CASSFAVNGYTF. The chain uses TRBV28 and TRBJ1-2, with D unresolved. In germline, CDR1 is MDHEN, CDR2 SYDVKM. CDR3 size: 12 residues. The V end was cut by 3 bases, the J end by 6 bases, with 8 bases between.

This sequence joins TRBV7-6 and TRBJ2-2; 10 positions agree with TRBD2. The CDR3 is 16 residues long. Trimming cost V 5 bases and J 7 bases; bases outside gene matches: 10. Germline CDR1 SGHVS, CDR2 FNYEAQ. The CDR3 loop reads CASSPTSGKTGGELFF. The CDR3 DNA is TGTGCCAGCAGCCCAACTAGCGGGAAAACTGGCGGGGAGCTGTTTTTT.

The sample holds many counts of this clone. The gene calls are TRBV7-3 and TRBJ2-1; the match to TRBD2 covers 9 bases. With 4 bases clipped from V and 10 bases from J, the junction kept 14 bases outside the gene matches. This CDR3 is 16 amino acids long. The germline V gene has CDR1 SGHTA and CDR2 FQGTGA. CDR3 DNA sequence: TGTGCCAGCAGCTCCAGCGGGGGGTTTCCCGTTCCGGAGCAGTTCTTC. Translation: CASSSSGGFPVPEQFF.